This is a list of T cell receptor beta chains from one sample in a study of T cell responses to AZD1222 COVID-19 vaccine. Clones were read by immunoSEQ multiplex PCR, and TCRdb kept only the in-frame ones, dropping some. The sample lists about 110,000 clones; less than 95% were seen once. This material consisted of peripheral blood, taken on day 0 of AZD1222 vaccination. These receptors originate from an adult in good health. The CDR3 runs from the conserved cysteine through the conserved F or W. A D gene is named only where the DNA matches it firmly. Where a row states a size, it is once, few, many or the class of an expanded clone; other rows omit it.

>NA|NA|TRBJ1-1|TRBV11-2
TGTGCCAGCAGCCCCAGAATAACACTGAACACTGAAGCTTTCTTT
CASSPRITLNTEAFF
>NA|NA|TRBJ2-3|TRBV30
TGTGCCTGGAGGACTAGTGGCACAGATACGCAGTATTTT
CAWRTSGTDTQYF
>NA|NA|TRBJ1-6|TRBV7-2
TGTGCCAGCAGCGGGGGGGGCAGGCACTCCTATAATTCACCCCTCCACTTT
CASSGGGRHSYNSPLHF
>once|NA|TRBJ1-1|TRBV5-5
TGTGCCAGCACCCCTTCTAACAGGGCCCACCTGAACACTGAAGCTTTCTTT
CASTPSNRAHLNTEAFF
>few|TRBD2|TRBJ2-3|TRBV3-1/TRBV3-2
TGTGCCACCCACCCGACCTCGTCGACCGGGACTAGTTTCCATACGCAGTATTTT
CATHPTSSTGTSFHTQYF
>NA|NA|TRBJ1-5|TRBV21-1
TGTGCCAGCAGCAAAGCAGTCAGGCGAGATAGCAATCAGCCCCAGCATTTT
CASSKAVRRDSNQPQHF
>NA|TRBD1|TRBJ2-2|TRBV6-1
TGTGCCAGCAGTGAAGAGACAGGGGAGGTCGGGGAGCTGTTTTTT
CASSEETGEVGELFF
>NA|NA|TRBJ1-5|TRBV19
TGTGCCAGTAGTGAAGGCGGCAATCAGCCCCAGCATTTT
CASSEGGNQPQHF
>NA|NA|TRBJ1-1|TRBV5-6
TGTGCCAGCAGCTTGACGAACACTGAAGCTTTCTTT
CASSLTNTEAFF
>NA|NA|TRBJ2-3|TRBV10-1
TGCGCCAGCAGTAGTTCGGGACTCATCGCCACAGATACGCAGTATTTT
CASSSSGLIATDTQYF
>NA|NA|TRBJ1-5|TRBV7-9
TGTGCCAGCAGCCCCCTCGGGGTAGGTCAGCCCCAGCATTTT
CASSPLGVGQPQHF
>NA|TRBD1|TRBJ2-1|TRBV18
TGTGCCAGCTCACCATCCGGGACAGGGGGCTACAATGAGCAGTTCTTC
CASSPSGTGGYNEQFF
>NA|NA|TRBJ1-1|TRBV29-1
TGCAGCGTTGAGAGGCAGAACACTGAAGCTTTCTTT
CSVERQNTEAFF
>few|TRBD1|TRBJ2-7|TRBV6-5
TGTGCCAGCAGGCCGGGACAGATAGCTTACGAGCAGTACTTC
CASRPGQIAYEQYF
>once|NA|TRBJ1-2|TRBV5-6
TGTGCCAGCAGCTTGCGAGAGGGAGCTAACTATGGCTACACCTTC
CASSLREGANYGYTF
>NA|NA|TRBJ1-5|TRBV5-1
TGCGCCAGCAGCTTGGAGGTAGACCAGCCCCAGCATTTT
CASSLEVDQPQHF
>NA|NA|TRBJ2-5|TRBV18
TGTGCCAGCTCAAAAGGAAGGGGAGGAGAGACCCAGTACTTC
CASSKGRGGETQYF
>NA|NA|TRBJ1-5|TRBV6-2/TRBV6-3
TGTGCCAGCAGTCAGGACGGTAATCAGCCCCAGCATTTT
CASSQDGNQPQHF
>NA|NA|TRBJ1-1|TRBV24-1
TGTGCCACCAGTGATTTAAGGGAAAGCAGGACCACTGAAGCTTTCTTT
CATSDLRESRTTEAFF
>NA|NA|TRBJ1-1|TRBV3-1/TRBV3-2
TGTGCCAGCAGCCAGAGGGCAGACATGAACACTGAAGCTTTCTTT
CASSQRADMNTEAFF
>few|NA|TRBJ2-7|TRBV6-2/TRBV6-3
TGTGCCAGCAGTTACCCCGAGGGTTATGAATACGAGCAGTACTTC
CASSYPEGYEYEQYF
>NA|NA|TRBJ1-1|TRBV3-1/TRBV3-2
TGTGCCAGCAGCCAAGCCCACACTGAAGCTTTCTTT
CASSQAHTEAFF